This T cell receptor (beta chain) was retrieved from a study of T cell responses to AZD1222 COVID-19 vaccine. Turning to the study itself: Pooled in the analysis were second doses at about 4 or about 12 weeks.

Unmatched junction bases numbered 6, after V lost 1 base and J lost 2 bases. Germline CDR1 and CDR2: SGHDT and YYEEEE. The CDR3 is 16 residues long. Assay: immunoSEQ multiplex PCR; the TCRdb copy retains only in-frame clones and omits some. The profile shows about 120,000 clones, approximately 93% of them singletons. Of note for this clone: Its target is not known.

Study results and caveats: The breadth and depth of Spike-specific TCRs increased once two AZD1222 doses had been given.

The specimen was peripheral blood, collected on day 0 of AZD1222 vaccination. The receptor comes from an adult in good health. This rearrangement joins TRBV5-6 to TRBJ2-1, with 7 bases identical to TRBD2. The DNA for the CDR3 is TGTGCCAGCAGCTTGCTGGGCGGGAGTACCTACAATGAGCAGTTCTTC. Translation gives CASSLLGGSTYNEQFF.